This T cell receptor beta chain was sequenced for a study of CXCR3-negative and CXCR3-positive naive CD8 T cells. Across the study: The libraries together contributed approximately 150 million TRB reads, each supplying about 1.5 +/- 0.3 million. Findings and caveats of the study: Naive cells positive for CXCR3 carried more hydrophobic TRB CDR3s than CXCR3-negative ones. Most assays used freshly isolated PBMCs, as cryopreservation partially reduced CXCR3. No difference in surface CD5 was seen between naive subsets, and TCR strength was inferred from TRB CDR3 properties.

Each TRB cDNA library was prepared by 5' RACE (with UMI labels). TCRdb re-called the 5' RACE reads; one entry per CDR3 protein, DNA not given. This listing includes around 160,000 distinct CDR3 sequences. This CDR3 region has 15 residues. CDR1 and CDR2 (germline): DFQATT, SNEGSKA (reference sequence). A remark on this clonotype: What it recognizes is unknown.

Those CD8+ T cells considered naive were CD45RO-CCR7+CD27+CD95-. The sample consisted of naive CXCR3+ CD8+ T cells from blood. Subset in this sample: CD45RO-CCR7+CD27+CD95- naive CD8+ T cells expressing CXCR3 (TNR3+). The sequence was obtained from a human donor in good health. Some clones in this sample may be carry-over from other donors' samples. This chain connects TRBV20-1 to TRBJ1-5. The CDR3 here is CSARDSFSSNQPQHF.